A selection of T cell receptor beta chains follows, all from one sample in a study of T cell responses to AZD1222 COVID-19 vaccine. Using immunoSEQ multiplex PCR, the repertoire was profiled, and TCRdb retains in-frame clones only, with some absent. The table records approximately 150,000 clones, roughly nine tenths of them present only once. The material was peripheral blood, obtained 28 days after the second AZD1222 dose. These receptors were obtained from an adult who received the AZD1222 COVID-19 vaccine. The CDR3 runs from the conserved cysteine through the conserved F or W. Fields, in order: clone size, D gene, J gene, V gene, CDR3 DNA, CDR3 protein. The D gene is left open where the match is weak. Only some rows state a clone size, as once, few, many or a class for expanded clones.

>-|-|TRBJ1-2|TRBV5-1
TGCGCCAGCAGCTTGGGATCGAGGGGTTTTTATGGCTACACCTTC
CASSLGSRGFYGYTF
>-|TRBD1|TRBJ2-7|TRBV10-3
TGTGCCATCACCACCGGACAGGGAAAGTCCCACGAGCAGTACTTC
CAITTGQGKSHEQYF
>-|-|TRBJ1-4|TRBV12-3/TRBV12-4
TGTGCCAGCAGCAAGTGGAGGGGCCAAAAACTGTTTTTT
CASSKWRGQKLFF
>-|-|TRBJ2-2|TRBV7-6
TGTGCCAGCAGCCAAACGAATATGGGGGCCGGGGAGCTGTTTTTT
CASSQTNMGAGELFF
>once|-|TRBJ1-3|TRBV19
TGTGCCAGTAGTATAGATCTAGAGACAGCGTATGGAAACACCATATATTTT
CASSIDLETAYGNTIYF
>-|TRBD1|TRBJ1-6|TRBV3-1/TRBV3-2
TGTGCCAGCAGCCAAGTAAGACAGGGGAATTCACCCCTCCACTTT
CASSQVRQGNSPLHF
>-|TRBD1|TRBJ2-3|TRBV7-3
TGTGCCAGCAGCCCAGCTCTAGGGGGCGCAGATACGCAGTATTTT
CASSPALGGADTQYF
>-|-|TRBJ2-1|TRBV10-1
TGCGCCAGCGACTGGGGTCTTAGATATGAGCAGTTCTTC
CASDWGLRYEQFF
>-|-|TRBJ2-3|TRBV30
TGTGCCTGGAGTCTTCTAGGAAGCACAGATACGCAGTATTTT
CAWSLLGSTDTQYF
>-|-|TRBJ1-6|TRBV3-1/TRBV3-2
TGTGCCAGCAGCCAAGGGTGGGACTCCTATAATTCACCCCTCCACTTT
CASSQGWDSYNSPLHF
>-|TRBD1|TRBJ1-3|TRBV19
TGTGCCAGTAGTATATGGGACAGGGGAAACACCATATATTTT
CASSIWDRGNTIYF
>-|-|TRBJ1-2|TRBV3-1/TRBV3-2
TGTGCCAGCAGCAGCCAAGAGGGAGGCTACACCTTC
CASSSQEGGYTF
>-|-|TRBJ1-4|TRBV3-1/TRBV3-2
TGTGCCAGCAGCCAAGCCGGGATACCCAATGAAAAACTGTTTTTT
CASSQAGIPNEKLFF
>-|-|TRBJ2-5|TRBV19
TGTGCCAGTAGTAAACAGTCTCCCTACCAAGAGACCCAGTACTTC
CASSKQSPYQETQYF
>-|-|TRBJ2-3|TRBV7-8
TGTGCCAGCAGCTTAGAATGGGACTTTCGCACAGATACGCAGTATTTT
CASSLEWDFRTDTQYF
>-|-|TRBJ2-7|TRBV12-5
TGTGCTAGTGGTTTGGGCAAGGGCGAGCAGTACTTC
CASGLGKGEQYF
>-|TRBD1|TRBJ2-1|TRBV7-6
TGTGCCAGCAGCTTGGGACAGGGTTATGAGCAGTTCTTC
CASSLGQGYEQFF
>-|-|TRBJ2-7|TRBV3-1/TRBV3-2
TGTGCCAGCAGCCAGGCCTCGCGGGTCTACGAGCAGTACTTC
CASSQASRVYEQYF
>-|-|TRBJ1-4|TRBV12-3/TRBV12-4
TGTGCCAGCAGTTCCATGGGGGAAAAACTGTTTTTT
CASSSMGEKLFF
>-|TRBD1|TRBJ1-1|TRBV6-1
TGTGCCAGCAGTGACCGACAGGGGGTTGTTGAAGCTTTCTTT
CASSDRQGVVEAFF
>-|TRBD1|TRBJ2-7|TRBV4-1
TGCGCCAGCAGCCAGGCCGTCAGACAGGGGGTTATCTCCTACGAGCAGTACTTC
CASSQAVRQGVISYEQYF
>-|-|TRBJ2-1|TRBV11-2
TGTGCCAGCAGTGAGGGACGCCGCGAGCAGTTCTTC
CASSEGRREQFF
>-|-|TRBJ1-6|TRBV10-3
TGTGCCATCAGCGATCCTTCCGCGGCGGGGTCACCCCTCCACTTT
CAISDPSAAGSPLHF
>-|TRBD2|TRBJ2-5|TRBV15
TGTGCCACCAGCAGACCTCTAGCGGGGGCGCAAGAGACCCAGTACTTC
CATSRPLAGAQETQYF
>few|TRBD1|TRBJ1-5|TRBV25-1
TGTGCCAGCAGTGGGCCAGGGGGACACAATCAGCCCCAGCATTTT
CASSGPGGHNQPQHF
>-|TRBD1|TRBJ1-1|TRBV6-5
TGTGCCAGCAGAGACAGGGGTCACACTGAAGCTTTCTTT
CASRDRGHTEAFF
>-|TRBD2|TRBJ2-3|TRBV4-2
TGTGCCAGCAGCCCCTACCTGACTAGCGGGGGGACTACAGATACGCAGTATTTT
CASSPYLTSGGTTDTQYF
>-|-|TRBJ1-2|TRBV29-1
TGCAGCGTTGAAGATCGGACAGCTACTTATGGCTACACCTTC
CSVEDRTATYGYTF
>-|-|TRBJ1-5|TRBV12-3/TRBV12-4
TGTGCCAGCAGGGCAGCTAGCAATCAGCCCCAGCATTTT
CASRAASNQPQHF
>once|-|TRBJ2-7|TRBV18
TGTGCCAGCTCACCCGAAAGCGGAATTGCCTACGAGCAGTACTTC
CASSPESGIAYEQYF
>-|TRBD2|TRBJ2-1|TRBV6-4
TGTGCCAGCAGTGTCCTAGCGGGAGTCAGTGAGCAGTTCTTC
CASSVLAGVSEQFF
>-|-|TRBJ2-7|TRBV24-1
TGTGCCACGGATACAGGGTTGGGCGAGCAGTACTTC
CATDTGLGEQYF
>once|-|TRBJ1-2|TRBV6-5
TGTGCCAGCAGTTCCCTACGGGAGGTCAACTATGGCTACACCTTC
CASSSLREVNYGYTF
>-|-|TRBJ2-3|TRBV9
TGTGCCAGCAGCGCCCGGCTGAGCACAGATACGCAGTATTTT
CASSARLSTDTQYF
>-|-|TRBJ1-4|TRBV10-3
TGTGCCATCAGTGAGAGGGGAGGAGGTGAAAAACTGTTTTTT
CAISERGGGEKLFF
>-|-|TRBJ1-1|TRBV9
TGTGCCAGCAGCGTGGGGGGTACTACCCCGAACACTGAAGCTTTCTTT
CASSVGGTTPNTEAFF
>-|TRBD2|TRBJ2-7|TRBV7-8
TGTGCCAGCAGAACCGGGACTAGCGAGGAGCAGTACTTC
CASRTGTSEEQYF
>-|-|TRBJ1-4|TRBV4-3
TGCGCCAGCAGCCAAGATCGGACAGCACTTAATGAAAAACTGTTTTTT
CASSQDRTALNEKLFF
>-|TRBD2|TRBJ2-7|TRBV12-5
TGTGCTAGTGGTTTCCCCCGGACTAGCGATGAGCAGTACTTC
CASGFPRTSDEQYF
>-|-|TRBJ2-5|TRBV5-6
TGTGCCAGCAGCCCGGACCGCGTCCAAGAGGAGACCCAGTACTTC
CASSPDRVQEETQYF
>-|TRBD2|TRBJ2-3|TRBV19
TGTGCCAGTAGTCCCCGGACTAGCGGGGTCACAGATACGCAGTATTTT
CASSPRTSGVTDTQYF
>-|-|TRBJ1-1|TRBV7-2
TGTGCCAGCAGCTCTACAGGGAACACTGAAGCTTTCTTT
CASSSTGNTEAFF
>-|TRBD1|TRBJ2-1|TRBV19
TGTGCCAGTAGTACCTTTCGACAGGGAATTTACAATGAGCAGTTCTTC
CASSTFRQGIYNEQFF
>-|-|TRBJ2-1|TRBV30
TGTGCCTGGAGAGACGGGGTCGATAGGCAGTTCTTC
CAWRDGVDRQFF
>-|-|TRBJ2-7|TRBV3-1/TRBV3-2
TGTGCCAGCAGCCAAGATCGGATCTTCTCCTACGAGCAGTACTTC
CASSQDRIFSYEQYF
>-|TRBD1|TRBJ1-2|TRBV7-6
TGTGCCAGCAGCCAGGCTTCAGGGGGAACTGGCTACACCTTC
CASSQASGGTGYTF
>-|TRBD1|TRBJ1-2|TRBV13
TGTGCCAGCAGCTTAGGAGGGACAGGGGGCTTTAACTATGGCTACACCTTC
CASSLGGTGGFNYGYTF
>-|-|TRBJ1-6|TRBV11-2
TGTGCCAGCAGCTTATTAGGCCGCAGGCGTTTCTTGGATTCACCCCTCCACTTT
CASSLLGRRRFLDSPLHF
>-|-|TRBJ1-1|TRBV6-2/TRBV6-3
TGTGCCAGCAGTTACGGCACACAGAGAGGCACTGAAGCTTTCTTT
CASSYGTQRGTEAFF
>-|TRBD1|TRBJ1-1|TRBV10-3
TGTGCCATCAGTACAGGGGGCGGAGGTGAAGCTTTCTTT
CAISTGGGGEAFF
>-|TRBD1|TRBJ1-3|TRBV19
TGTGCCAGTTTCCCCCGTGGACAGGCTTCCTCTGGAAACACCATATATTTT
CASFPRGQASSGNTIYF